Listed below are T cell receptor beta chains from one sample, sequenced in a study of long-term antiretroviral therapy in people with HIV. Using immunoSEQ multiplex PCR, the repertoire was profiled, and TCRdb retains in-frame clones only, with some absent. The sample includes about 9,100 clones, about 78% seen only once; the top ten take more than 11%. The source was unsorted PBMCs, collected 0.4 years before starting antiretroviral therapy. All receptors derive from a man younger than 45 with HIV. CDR3s include the opening cysteine and the closing phenylalanine or tryptophan. Each record gives: clone size, V gene, J gene, D gene, CDR3 length, CDR3 DNA, CDR3 protein. A D gene is named only where the DNA matches it firmly. Clone size is stated in some rows and not others, as once, few, many or a class when expanded.

abundance: few
v_gene: TRBV9
j_gene: TRBJ1-2
d_gene: -
len: 13
CDR3nt: TGTGCCAGCAGCGAAGGGCTAAAATATGGCTACACCTTC
CDR3aa: CASSEGLKYGYTF

abundance: -
v_gene: TRBV11-2
j_gene: TRBJ2-7
d_gene: TRBD1
len: 14
CDR3nt: TGTGCCAGCAGCTGGGACAGGATTGACTACGAGCAGTACTTC
CDR3aa: CASSWDRIDYEQYF

abundance: -
v_gene: TRBV6-5
j_gene: TRBJ2-5
d_gene: TRBD1
len: 15
CDR3nt: TGTGCCAGCAGTTTCTACGGGACAGCGCAAGAGACCCAGTACTTC
CDR3aa: CASSFYGTAQETQYF

abundance: -
v_gene: TRBV19
j_gene: TRBJ1-1
d_gene: TRBD1
len: 10
CDR3nt: TGTGCCAGTAGTGCAGGGGGAGCTTTCTTT
CDR3aa: CASSAGGAFF

abundance: -
v_gene: TRBV11-3
j_gene: TRBJ2-7
d_gene: TRBD2
len: 15
CDR3nt: TGTGCCAGCAGCTCGGGTACTAGCGGGAGAAACGAGCAGTACTTC
CDR3aa: CASSSGTSGRNEQYF

abundance: -
v_gene: TRBV6-5
j_gene: TRBJ1-1
d_gene: -
len: 14
CDR3nt: TGTGCCAGCAGTTACGAGAATATGAACACTGAAGCTTTCTTT
CDR3aa: CASSYENMNTEAFF

abundance: -
v_gene: TRBV19
j_gene: TRBJ1-1
d_gene: -
len: 14
CDR3nt: TGTGCCAGTAGTTGGGGCCCTGGCGACACTGAAGCTTTCTTT
CDR3aa: CASSWGPGDTEAFF

abundance: once
v_gene: TRBV28
j_gene: TRBJ2-2
d_gene: -
len: 15
CDR3nt: TGTGCCAGTGCGTTGGGCAGCCAGAACACCGGGGAGCTGTTTTTT
CDR3aa: CASALGSQNTGELFF

abundance: -
v_gene: TRBV6-6
j_gene: TRBJ2-2
d_gene: -
len: 16
CDR3nt: TGTGCCAGCAGTTACTCGACCGGGGCGGGGACCGGGGAGCTGTTTTTT
CDR3aa: CASSYSTGAGTGELFF

abundance: -
v_gene: TRBV18
j_gene: TRBJ1-4
d_gene: -
len: 14
CDR3nt: TGTGCCAGCTCGCAGAGATCTGCTAATGAAAAACTGTTTTTT
CDR3aa: CASSQRSANEKLFF

abundance: few
v_gene: TRBV7-2
j_gene: TRBJ1-2
d_gene: -
len: 13
CDR3nt: TGTGCCAGCAGTCCGGACAGTGACTATGGCTACACCTTC
CDR3aa: CASSPDSDYGYTF

abundance: -
v_gene: TRBV6-5
j_gene: TRBJ2-2
d_gene: -
len: 14
CDR3nt: TGTGCCAGCAGATGGACAGAAAACACCGGGGAGCTGTTTTTT
CDR3aa: CASRWTENTGELFF

abundance: -
v_gene: TRBV29-1
j_gene: TRBJ1-1
d_gene: TRBD1
len: 16
CDR3nt: TGCAGCGTTGAATGGGAGGCGCAGGGGGTAAACACTGAAGCTTTCTTT
CDR3aa: CSVEWEAQGVNTEAFF

abundance: once
v_gene: TRBV19
j_gene: TRBJ1-1
d_gene: TRBD1
len: 13
CDR3nt: TGTGCCAGTAGTATCGACAGGGCCGCTGAAGCTTTCTTT
CDR3aa: CASSIDRAAEAFF

abundance: -
v_gene: TRBV9
j_gene: TRBJ1-6
d_gene: TRBD1
len: 14
CDR3nt: TGTGCCAGCACCACAGGGGACGGTTATTCACCCCTCCACTTT
CDR3aa: CASTTGDGYSPLHF

abundance: once
v_gene: TRBV7-6
j_gene: TRBJ1-5
d_gene: -
len: 14
CDR3nt: TGTGCCAGCAGTCCTTACAGGGTCGGCCAGCCCCAGCATTTT
CDR3aa: CASSPYRVGQPQHF

abundance: -
v_gene: TRBV30
j_gene: TRBJ2-7
d_gene: TRBD1
len: 12
CDR3nt: TGTGCCTGGACGGCAGGGGGCCCGGAGCAGTACTTC
CDR3aa: CAWTAGGPEQYF

abundance: -
v_gene: TRBV11-2
j_gene: TRBJ1-2
d_gene: -
len: 12
CDR3nt: TGTGCCAGCAGTTCGGAGGGGGATGGCTACACCTTC
CDR3aa: CASSSEGDGYTF

abundance: few
v_gene: TRBV5-1
j_gene: TRBJ2-1
d_gene: -
len: 12
CDR3nt: TGCGCCAGCAGCGCGGCCAGGGATGAGCAGTTCTTC
CDR3aa: CASSAARDEQFF

abundance: -
v_gene: TRBV28
j_gene: TRBJ2-7
d_gene: -
len: 13
CDR3nt: TGTGCCAGCAGTTTGCCAGGGGGGTACGAGCAGTACTTC
CDR3aa: CASSLPGGYEQYF

abundance: -
v_gene: TRBV11-1
j_gene: TRBJ2-1
d_gene: -
len: 18
CDR3nt: TGTGCCAGCAGCTTAAGGACCCTGAGAGGGGGAAGCTACAATGAGCAGTTCTTC
CDR3aa: CASSLRTLRGGSYNEQFF

abundance: -
v_gene: TRBV9
j_gene: TRBJ2-7
d_gene: TRBD1
len: 15
CDR3nt: TGTGCCAGCAGCGTAGGGGGACAGGGGGCTGGCGAGCAGTACTTC
CDR3aa: CASSVGGQGAGEQYF

abundance: -
v_gene: TRBV9
j_gene: TRBJ2-2
d_gene: -
len: 18
CDR3nt: TGTGCCAGCAGCGTAGTCCCCGTGGATAGCGGACTCACCGGGGAGCTGTTTTTT
CDR3aa: CASSVVPVDSGLTGELFF

abundance: -
v_gene: TRBV6-5
j_gene: TRBJ2-3
d_gene: -
len: 13
CDR3nt: TGTGCCAGCAGTTACCTCCTGGGTGGTACGCAGTATTTT
CDR3aa: CASSYLLGGTQYF

abundance: -
v_gene: TRBV5-5
j_gene: TRBJ1-2
d_gene: -
len: 12
CDR3nt: TGTGCCAGCAGCTTGGAAGGGAATGGCTACACCTTC
CDR3aa: CASSLEGNGYTF

abundance: -
v_gene: TRBV30
j_gene: TRBJ1-5
d_gene: -
len: 15
CDR3nt: TGTGCCTGGAGTGTTAGGGCGGACAAGCAGGAGCCCCAGCATTTT
CDR3aa: CAWSVRADKQEPQHF

abundance: once
v_gene: TRBV5-1
j_gene: TRBJ1-4
d_gene: -
len: 17
CDR3nt: TGCGCCAGCAGCCCGGCGCGAGGAGGAAAGGATGGTGAAAAACTGTTTTTT
CDR3aa: CASSPARGGKDGEKLFF

abundance: -
v_gene: TRBV27
j_gene: TRBJ2-3
d_gene: -
len: 9
CDR3nt: TGTGCCAGGACAGATACGCAGTATTTT
CDR3aa: CARTDTQYF

abundance: -
v_gene: TRBV18
j_gene: TRBJ1-1
d_gene: -
len: 14
CDR3nt: TGTGCCAGCTCTATAGGACAGCTGAACACTGAAGCTTTCTTT
CDR3aa: CASSIGQLNTEAFF

abundance: -
v_gene: TRBV30
j_gene: TRBJ1-1
d_gene: -
len: 13
CDR3nt: TGTGCCTGGAGTTTGGGGGGAGGGAGTGAAGCTTTCTTT
CDR3aa: CAWSLGGGSEAFF

abundance: large
v_gene: TRBV10-1
j_gene: TRBJ2-1
d_gene: -
len: 15
CDR3nt: TGCGCCAGCAGTGAGGGACTCAACTCCTACAATGAGCAGTTCTTC
CDR3aa: CASSEGLNSYNEQFF

abundance: -
v_gene: TRBV5-6
j_gene: TRBJ1-4
d_gene: -
len: 15
CDR3nt: TGTGCCAGCAGCTCCATAGGGGCAACTAATGAAAAACTGTTTTTT
CDR3aa: CASSSIGATNEKLFF

abundance: -
v_gene: TRBV29-1
j_gene: TRBJ2-3
d_gene: TRBD2
len: 15
CDR3nt: TGCAGCGCCCAGACTAGCGGGGGGTCCACAGATACGCAGTATTTT
CDR3aa: CSAQTSGGSTDTQYF

abundance: -
v_gene: TRBV5-1
j_gene: TRBJ2-1
d_gene: -
len: 15
CDR3nt: TGCGCCAGCGTACCGGAACAGGGTCTGTACAATGAGCAGTTCTTC
CDR3aa: CASVPEQGLYNEQFF

abundance: -
v_gene: TRBV27
j_gene: TRBJ2-7
d_gene: -
len: 13
CDR3nt: TGTGCCAGCAGTTTTGGGCCAGCCTACGAGCAGTACTTC
CDR3aa: CASSFGPAYEQYF

abundance: -
v_gene: TRBV5-1
j_gene: TRBJ1-2
d_gene: -
len: 13
CDR3nt: TGCGCCAGCAGCTTGCAGGGAGACTATGGCTACACCTTC
CDR3aa: CASSLQGDYGYTF

abundance: -
v_gene: TRBV21-1
j_gene: TRBJ2-3
d_gene: -
len: 15
CDR3nt: TGTGCCAGCAAATGGGCGGGGTCCTACACAGATACGCAGTATTTT
CDR3aa: CASKWAGSYTDTQYF

abundance: -
v_gene: TRBV28
j_gene: TRBJ1-1
d_gene: TRBD1
len: 14
CDR3nt: TGTGCCAGCAGTTTAACGACAGGGAGCACTGAAGCTTTCTTT
CDR3aa: CASSLTTGSTEAFF

abundance: once
v_gene: TRBV29-1
j_gene: TRBJ2-7
d_gene: -
len: 13
CDR3nt: TGCAGCGTACAAACGACAGTCTCCTACGAGCAGTACTTC
CDR3aa: CSVQTTVSYEQYF

abundance: -
v_gene: TRBV5-1
j_gene: TRBJ2-2
d_gene: -
len: 14
CDR3nt: TGCGCCAGCAGCTTTCCGGAGAACACCGGGGAGCTGTTTTTT
CDR3aa: CASSFPENTGELFF

abundance: -
v_gene: TRBV5-1
j_gene: TRBJ2-7
d_gene: -
len: 12
CDR3nt: TGCGCCAGCAGCTTGGATCTCGACGAGCAGTACTTC
CDR3aa: CASSLDLDEQYF

abundance: once
v_gene: TRBV25-1
j_gene: TRBJ2-7
d_gene: TRBD1
len: 16
CDR3nt: TGTGCCAGCAGTGAATCAGGTGGGACAGGGGACTACGAGCAGTACTTC
CDR3aa: CASSESGGTGDYEQYF

abundance: once
v_gene: TRBV6-5
j_gene: TRBJ2-7
d_gene: TRBD2
len: 15
CDR3nt: TGTGCCAGCAGTTACGGGACTAGCGGTTCCTACGAGCAGTACTTC
CDR3aa: CASSYGTSGSYEQYF

abundance: -
v_gene: TRBV4-1
j_gene: TRBJ1-5
d_gene: -
len: 15
CDR3nt: TGCGCCAGCAGCCTTTCCCTTGGAGGCAATCAGCCCCAGCATTTT
CDR3aa: CASSLSLGGNQPQHF